These 32 T cell receptor beta chains came from one sample sequenced in a study of T cells in Graves' hyperthyroidism and ophthalmopathy. Amplified regions were TCR beta CDR3 sequences from RNA transcripts. First-round RT-PCR with HTBI primers amplified the TCR CDR3 region. TCRdb recomputed calls from the multiplex PCR reads with MiXCR, one row per CDR3 protein. The sample records 500,000 to 750,000 distinct CDR3 sequences, approximately 14% being singletons. The sample was blood. The receptor source for this set is a woman younger than 45 with Graves' hyperthyroidism.

The chain joins TRBV7-9 to TRBJ1-4; no firm D call. This CDR3 has 15 amino acids. From germline, CDR1 is SEHNR and CDR2 FQNEAQ (reference sequence). Trimming left V 5 bases short and J 0 bases short, with 10 bases between. CDR3 in DNA: TGTGCCAGCAGCACTCCCCTCTCAACTAATGAAAAACTGTTTTTT. Translating gives CASSTPLSTNEKLFF. Together with reference TRBV7-9 and TRBJ1-4, the CDR3 gives the full variable domain: DTGVSQNPRHKITKRGQNVTFRCDPISEHNRLYWYRQTLGQGPEFLTYFQNEAQLEKSRLLSDRFSAERPKGSFSTLEIQRTEQGDSAMYLCASSTPLSTNEKLFFGSGTQLSVL.

This clonotype appeared many times. V and J are TRBV5-1 and TRBJ2-3; D is uncertain. Trimming cost V 3 bases and J 0 bases, with 11 bases left between them. The CDR3 spans 15 residues. The germline gives CDR1 SGHRS, CDR2 YFSETQ. The CDR3 protein is CASSSRNPSTDTQYF. The CDR3 DNA reads TGCGCCAGCAGCTCCAGAAACCCAAGCACAGATACGCAGTATTTT. Using reference TRBV5-1 and TRBJ2-3 for the parts outside the CDR3, the full variable domain is KAGVTQTPRYLIKTRGQQVTLSCSPISGHRSVSWYQQTPGQGLQFLFEYFSETQRNKGNFPGRFSGRQFSNSRSEMNVSTLELGDSALYLCASSSRNPSTDTQYFGPGTRLTVL.

The gene calls are TRBV7-9 and TRBJ1-1; D possibly corresponds to TRBD1 (5 bases). This CDR3 has 14 residues. Trimming removed 7 bases at V and 8 bases at J, with 20 bases between. CDR1 is SEHNR, CDR2 FQNEAQ, per germline (reference sequence). The CDR3 coding sequence is TGTGCCAGCACCTGGGCAGGGTTGAGGGGAGAAGCTTTCTTT. It codes for CASTWAGLRGEAFF.

This clonotype was found a few times. The chain carries TRBV27 and TRBJ2-1, with D uncertain. The CDR3 extends over 10 amino acids. From germline, CDR1 is MNHEY and CDR2 SMNVEV (reference sequence). Trimming pared 8 bases from V and 10 bases from J, leaving 9 bases between. The CDR3 here is CASGEGEQFF. The DNA for the CDR3 is TGTGCCAGCGGGGAAGGGGAGCAGTTCTTC.

V usage is TRBV20-1 and J usage is TRBJ2-7, with 7 bases fitting TRBD1. CDR3 length equals 12 residues. V shed 8 bases, J shed 2 bases, and the junction held 6 bases outside the gene matches. CDR1 is DFQATT, CDR2 SNEGSKA, per germline (reference sequence). The CDR3 region has the DNA TGCAGTCCCGGGACAGCCCCCTACGAGCAGTACTTC. Amino acid sequence: CSPGTAPYEQYF.

The V gene is TRBV10-1, the J gene TRBJ1-1; D perhaps matches TRBD1 (5 bases). Germline CDR1 reads WNHNN; CDR2 reads SYGVQD (reference sequence). This CDR3 contains 12 residues. With 3 bases removed from V and 7 bases from J, the gap between germline ends came to 9 bases. The CDR3 DNA is TGCGCCAGCAGTGACCAGGGCGTTGAAGCTTTCTTT. The encoded protein is CASSDQGVEAFF.

Notes on this clonotype: It may be a read error: a sequence one base away is much more abundant. This chain uses TRBV7-9 with TRBJ2-7; no definite D call. V was trimmed by 2 bases and J by 7 bases, leaving 12 bases between them. The CDR3 runs to 13 residues. Germline CDR1 reads SEHNR; CDR2 reads FQNEAQ (reference sequence). The CDR3 DNA reads as TGTGCCAGCAGCTTACCTGGTTGGCATGAGCAGTACTTC. Translated: CASSLPGWHEQYF.

The DNA of the CDR3 is TGTGCCAGCAGTGCTACAGGGTATTCAGATACGCAGTATTTT. Its translation: CASSATGYSDTQYF. The chain has TRBV25-1 and TRBJ2-3, with a possible D match to TRBD1 (6 bases). Trimming removed 4 bases from V and 4 bases from J, with 12 bases in between. Germline values: CDR1 MGHDK, CDR2 SYGVNS. The CDR3 contains 14 residues.

This clonotype appeared a few times. The chain links TRBV10-3 to TRBJ2-7; D is possibly TRBD1 (6 bases). The CDR3 covers 15 residues. Germline V gives CDR1 ENHRY, CDR2 SYGVKD. Trimming left V 2 bases short and J 2 bases short, with 13 bases between. The CDR3 coding sequence is TGTGCCATCAGTGAGAGTAGGGACACCACCTACGAGCAGTACTTC. This sequence encodes CAISESRDTTYEQYF.

The table lists this clonotype with many counts. The rearrangement uses TRBV20-1 and TRBJ2-5; TRBD2 matches at 8 bases. This CDR3 comprises 15 residues. Germline V gene sequence: CDR1 DFQATT, CDR2 SNEGSKA (reference sequence). The ends lost 5 bases at V and 2 bases at J; junction bases unmatched: 10. CDR3 DNA sequence: TGCAGTGCTCATGAGCGGGAGATGGGGCAAGAGACCCAGTACTTC. Protein sequence: CSAHEREMGQETQYF.

In this sample, this clonotype turned up many times. The chain uses TRBV12-3 or TRBV12-4 and TRBJ2-2; 7 bases line up with TRBD2. V trimming: 5 bases; J trimming: 0 bases; junction bases outside the gene matches: 3. The CDR3 has 15 residues. In nucleotides, the CDR3 is TGTGCCAGCAGTCGAGGACTAGCGAACACCGGGGAGCTGTTTTTT. The encoded protein is CASSRGLANTGELFF.

In this sample, this clonotype turned up many times. This rearrangement joins TRBV20-1 to TRBJ2-1; 8 positions match TRBD1. Trimming took 3 bases from V and 5 from J; bases not matched to a gene: 3. This CDR3 has 13 residues. In germline, CDR1 is DFQATT, CDR2 SNEGSKA (reference sequence). As DNA, the CDR3 is TGCAGTGCTAGTGAGGACAGGGACAATGAGCAGTTCTTC. This codes for CSASEDRDNEQFF.

This rearrangement joins TRBV5-1 to TRBJ2-2; tentative D call: TRBD2 (6 bases). The CDR3 contains 15 residues. The V gene's germline CDR1 is SGHRS and CDR2 YFSETQ. V was cut by 0 bases and J by 4 bases, with 10 bases left in between. The CDR3 is CASSLAVGGTGELFF. The DNA for the CDR3 is TGCGCCAGCAGCTTGGCTGTGGGGGGCACCGGGGAGCTGTTTTTT.

This clonotype was counted ten times or more. The genes are TRBV6-1 and TRBJ2-7, with 13 bases lining up with TRBD2. Germline V gene data show CDR1 as MNHNS and CDR2 as SASEGT. The CDR3 totals 15 residues. Germline trimming cut 4 bases from V and 3 bases from J; bases unmatched to any gene: 3. The CDR3 protein is CASSAGLAGNYEQYF. The CDR3 nucleotides are TGTGCCAGCAGTGCGGGACTAGCGGGGAACTACGAGCAGTACTTC.

This clonotype occurred many times. V and J are TRBV19 and TRBJ1-1, with D tentatively TRBD1 (5 bases). The CDR3 is 14 residues long. The V gene lost 3 bases and the J gene lost 0 bases, with 8 bases spanning the gap. Germline loops: CDR1 LNHDA, CDR2 SQIVND (reference sequence). This CDR3 reads CASSIGQVNTEAFF. The CDR3 bases are TGTGCCAGTAGTATCGGACAAGTGAACACTGAAGCTTTCTTT.

This clonotype was observed at least ten times. The chain is built from TRBV28 and TRBJ2-7; the D gene could be TRBD1 or TRBD2 (5 bases each). CDR1 is MDHEN, CDR2 SYDVKM, per germline. V lost 5 bases to trimming and J lost 7 bases, with 18 bases between them. This CDR3 has 14 residues. CDR3 DNA sequence: TGTGCCAGCAGTCTCCAATATTCGGGGCGGGAGCAGTACTTC. Encoded protein: CASSLQYSGREQYF. Supplemented by reference TRBV28 and TRBJ2-7, the full variable domain reads DVKVTQSSRYLVKRTGEKVFLECVQDMDHENMFWYRQDPGLGLRLIYFSYDVKMKEKGDIPEGYSVSREKKERFSLILESASTNQTSMYLCASSLQYSGREQYFGPGTRLTVT.

The chain joins TRBV3-2 to TRBJ2-5; TRBD2, as called in the table, went unchecked against the DNA. TRBV3-2 is a pseudogene segment. CDR3 size: 15 residues. This CDR3 reads CASSRPRLAQETQYF. CDR3 coding DNA: TGTGCCAGCAGCCGTCCGAGACTTGCCCAAGAGACCCAGTACTTC.

The table lists this clonotype with a few counts. The V and J genes are TRBV27 and TRBJ2-2, with D maybe TRBD1 (6 bases). The germline V and J ends were trimmed by 4 bases and 4 bases, with 13 bases remaining between them. The CDR3 consists of 15 residues. CDR1 MNHEY and CDR2 SMNVEV come from the germline V gene (reference sequence). In DNA, the CDR3 is TGTGCCAGCAGTTCGGACGGACAGATCACCGGGGAGCTGTTTTTT. Residues: CASSSDGQITGELFF.

V gene TRBV14 combines with J gene TRBJ2-6; D gene unclear. Between the trimmed V and J ends, which lost 7 bases and 6 bases, there was a span of 13 bases. Germline values: CDR1 SGHDN, CDR2 FVKESK. The CDR3 runs to 14 residues. The CDR3 DNA sequence: TGTGCCAGCACCTGGGGTCGAGTGGCCAACGTCCTGACTTTC. Its translation is CASTWGRVANVLTF.

The V and J genes are TRBV20-1 and TRBJ2-1; 13 bases line up with TRBD2. The V gene's germline CDR1 is DFQATT and CDR2 SNEGSKA (reference sequence). The CDR3 contains 15 residues. V was pared by 5 bases and J by 10 bases, with 11 bases of the junction left unmatched. CDR3 sequence reads: CSAQLAGGPHWEQFF. The CDR3 coding sequence is TGCAGTGCTCAACTAGCGGGAGGGCCCCATTGGGAGCAGTTCTTC.

This clonotype was detected ten times or more. The chain is built from TRBV3-1 and TRBJ2-7; D is uncertain. The CDR3 spans 14 residues. V was pared by 1 base and J by 0 bases, with 7 bases between. Germline V gene sequence: CDR1 LGHDT, CDR2 YNNKEL (reference sequence). CDR3 in amino acids: CASSQGRSSYEQYF. DNA of the CDR3: TGTGCCAGCAGCCAAGGAAGGAGCTCCTACGAGCAGTACTTC.

The chain couples TRBV29-1 to TRBJ2-7, with 12 bases aligning to TRBD1. CDR3 length: 14 residues. The ends lost 7 bases at V and 5 bases at J; junction bases unmatched: 9. Germline-derived CDR1 and CDR2 are SQVTM and ANQGSEA. The CDR3 DNA follows: TGCAGCGCCGGGACAGGGGGCGGCTACGACGAGCAGTACTTC. It codes for CSAGTGGGYDEQYF.

CDR3 sequence reads: CASSLRKPMVSTDTQYF. For the CDR3, the DNA is TGTGCCAGCAGCCTTCGAAAGCCGATGGTAAGCACAGATACGCAGTATTTT. The rearrangement links TRBV13 to TRBJ2-3, with D uncertain. Germline-derived CDR1 and CDR2 are PRHDT and FYEKMQ (reference sequence). The length of the CDR3 is 17 residues. V gave up 5 bases and J gave up 0 bases, with 18 bases separating them.

This clonotype was counted at least ten times. The junction departs from the called germline gene at one end, perhaps through a read error. This chain joins TRBV6-2 or TRBV6-3 and TRBJ2-7, with 7 nucleotides matching TRBD2. This CDR3 spans 16 amino acids. The V gene's germline CDR1 is MNHEY and CDR2 SVGEGT. The CDR3 spells CASSNSGGGTTYEQYF. The DNA of the CDR3 is TGTGCCAGCAGTAACTCCGGGGGAGGGACGACTTACGAGCAGTACTTC.

This clonotype was recorded many times. Here the CDR3 reads CASSPGAGASHEQFF. In nucleotides, the CDR3 is TGTGCCAGCTCACCGGGAGCGGGAGCGTCACATGAGCAGTTCTTC. The chain couples TRBV18 to TRBJ2-1; 8 bases align to TRBD2. Unmatched junction bases numbered 9, after V lost 3 bases and J lost 8 bases. The germline gives CDR1 KGHSH, CDR2 LQKENI. CDR3 length: 15 residues.

This clonotype occurred many times. The chain joins TRBV20-1 to TRBJ1-1; D unresolved. V lost 0 bases and J 3 bases, leaving 11 bases between the germline ends. The CDR3 contains 14 residues. The germline V gene has CDR1 DFQATT and CDR2 SNEGSKA (reference sequence). CDR3 loop: CSARDNLGDTEAFF. The DNA of the CDR3 is TGCAGTGCTAGAGATAATCTGGGAGACACTGAAGCTTTCTTT.

The chain couples TRBV6-1 to TRBJ2-7; D not certain. The V gene lost 11 bases and the J gene lost 7 bases, with 15 bases spanning the gap. CDR1 and CDR2 (germline): MNHNS, SASEGT. This CDR3 region has 11 residues. CDR3: CASRQNVEQYF. In DNA form, the CDR3 reads TGTGCCTCGCGTCAGAATGTAGAGCAGTACTTC.

The rearrangement joins TRBV28 to TRBJ2-7; D call uncertain. The V end was cut by 6 bases, the J end by 6 bases, with 12 bases between. Germline V lookup: CDR1 MDHEN, CDR2 SYDVKM. There are 12 residues in the CDR3. This CDR3 is CASSKRRAEQYF. The CDR3 bases are TGTGCCAGCAGCAAAAGGCGAGCCGAGCAGTACTTC.

This rearrangement joins TRBV19 to TRBJ2-1; 9 bases line up with TRBD1. The germline V gene encodes CDR1 LNHDA and CDR2 SQIVND (reference sequence). CDR3 length: 15 amino acids. The J segment lost 5 bases and the V segment lost 2 bases, leaving 4 bases of the junction unmatched. The CDR3 region is CASSIPGQGNNEQFF. The CDR3, as DNA: TGTGCCAGTAGTATACCGGGACAGGGCAACAATGAGCAGTTCTTC. The full variable domain, in which reference TRBV19 and TRBJ2-1 provide the parts outside the CDR3, is DGGITQSPKYLFRKEGQNVTLSCEQNLNHDAMYWYRQDPGQGLRLIYYSQIVNDFQKGDIAEGYSVSREKKESFPLTVTSAQKNPTAFYLCASSIPGQGNNEQFFGPGTRLTVL.

This clonotype was seen a few times. One base away lies a much larger clone, so this may be a sequencing read error. The chain is built from TRBV18 and TRBJ2-3; a weak D match, TRBD2 (5 bases). CDR3 length equals 16 residues. V was clipped by 2 bases and J by 3 bases, with 15 bases between them. CDR1 and CDR2 from the germline V gene are KGHSH and LQKENI. Written as DNA, the CDR3 is TGTGCCAGCTCACCAGGAGCAGGAGGTCATACAGATACGCAGTATTTT. Protein: CASSPGAGGHTDTQYF.

This clonotype was found a few times. J is TRBJ2-1 and V is TRBV19; 8 nucleotides align to TRBD2. V trimming: 2 bases; J trimming: 2 bases; junction bases outside the gene matches: 2. This CDR3 is 15 amino acids long. Germline CDR1 and CDR2: LNHDA and SQIVND (reference sequence). The CDR3 bases are TGTGCCAGTAGTATACCGGGACTAGCCTACAATGAGCAGTTCTTC. It is translated as CASSIPGLAYNEQFF.

This clonotype was recorded at least ten times. The chain uses TRBV5-1 and TRBJ2-5, with 9 nucleotides matching TRBD2. The CDR3 has 12 residues. Germline V gene data show CDR1 as SGHRS and CDR2 as YFSETQ. Unmatched junction bases numbered 4, after V lost 1 base and J lost 12 bases. CDR3 amino acids: CASSLLAGVEYF. The CDR3 DNA follows: TGCGCCAGCAGCTTGTTAGCGGGAGTAGAGTACTTC. Based on the CDR3 plus reference TRBV5-1 and TRBJ2-5, the full variable domain is KAGVTQTPRYLIKTRGQQVTLSCSPISGHRSVSWYQQTPGQGLQFLFEYFSETQRNKGNFPGRFSGRQFSNSRSEMNVSTLELGDSALYLCASSLLAGVEYFGPGTRLLVL.